Each of the 5 T cell receptor beta chains below was sequenced from the same sample in a study of CD8+CD57+ T cells in acquired aplastic anemia. An expansion of CD8+CD57+ cells by flow cytometry had been shown in patients chosen for sequencing. TCR beta VDJ and CDR3 profiles were obtained from a genomic DNA template. MiXCR, applied by TCRdb to the reads, yields one record per CDR3 protein. The sample consists of 150,000 to 180,000 distinct CDR3 sequences, approximately 52% of them appearing once. Sequenced material: sorted CD4+, CD8+, or CD8+CD57+ T cells (not recorded which) from PBMCs. All receptors come from a human donor with aplastic anemia.

The chain is built from TRBV19 and TRBJ1-1; possibly TRBD1 for D (6 bases). V dropped 6 bases and J dropped 0 bases, with 11 bases sitting between them. Looked up from germline, CDR1 is LNHDA and CDR2 is SQIVND (reference sequence). The CDR3 contains 14 residues. The CDR3 DNA follows: TGTGCCAGTAGGAACAGGGAACTGAACACTGAAGCTTTCTTT. Residues: CASRNRELNTEAFF.

This clonotype was detected ten times or more. CDR3 bases: TGCGCCAGCAGCCTCCCTAGGCCCCCGGGACAGCTGAACTATGGCTACACCTTC. Translated: CASSLPRPPGQLNYGYTF. V gene TRBV4-3 combines with J gene TRBJ1-2, with TRBD1 matching 7 bases. V shed 4 bases, J shed 2 bases, and the junction held 16 bases outside the gene matches. Germline V gene sequence: CDR1 LGHNA, CDR2 YSLEER. The CDR3 has 18 residues.

This chain connects TRBV2 to TRBJ1-1; D perhaps matches TRBD1 (5 bases). Looked up from germline, CDR1 is SNHLY and CDR2 is FYNNEI. The CDR3 totals 14 residues. Trimming removed 0 bases at V and 10 bases at J, with 15 bases between. The CDR3 sequence: CASSEARVGTVAFF. CDR3 sequence (DNA): TGTGCCAGCAGTGAAGCGCGTGTGGGGACCGTAGCTTTCTTT.

The V call is TRBV24-1, the J call TRBJ2-3; 7 nucleotides line up with TRBD2. CDR3 length equals 18 residues. CDR1 and CDR2 from the germline V gene are KGHDR and SFDVKD. V lost 1 base, J lost 2 bases, and 11 bases stayed unmatched. CDR3 DNA: TGTGCCACCAGTGATTTTGGGAGGACTAGTACGTCCACAGATACGCAGTATTTT. Translating it yields CATSDFGRTSTSTDTQYF.

This clonotype was found once. The DNA of the CDR3 is TGTGCCAGCAGCCGCGGACAACTCGCGGACGAGCAGTACTTC. This gives the protein CASSRGQLADEQYF. The chain combines TRBV5-8 with TRBJ2-7; possible D gene TRBD1, 5 bases. There are 14 residues in the CDR3. Trimming took off 4 bases at V and 5 bases at J, with 16 bases between the two ends. CDR1 and CDR2 (germline): SGHTS, YDEGEE.